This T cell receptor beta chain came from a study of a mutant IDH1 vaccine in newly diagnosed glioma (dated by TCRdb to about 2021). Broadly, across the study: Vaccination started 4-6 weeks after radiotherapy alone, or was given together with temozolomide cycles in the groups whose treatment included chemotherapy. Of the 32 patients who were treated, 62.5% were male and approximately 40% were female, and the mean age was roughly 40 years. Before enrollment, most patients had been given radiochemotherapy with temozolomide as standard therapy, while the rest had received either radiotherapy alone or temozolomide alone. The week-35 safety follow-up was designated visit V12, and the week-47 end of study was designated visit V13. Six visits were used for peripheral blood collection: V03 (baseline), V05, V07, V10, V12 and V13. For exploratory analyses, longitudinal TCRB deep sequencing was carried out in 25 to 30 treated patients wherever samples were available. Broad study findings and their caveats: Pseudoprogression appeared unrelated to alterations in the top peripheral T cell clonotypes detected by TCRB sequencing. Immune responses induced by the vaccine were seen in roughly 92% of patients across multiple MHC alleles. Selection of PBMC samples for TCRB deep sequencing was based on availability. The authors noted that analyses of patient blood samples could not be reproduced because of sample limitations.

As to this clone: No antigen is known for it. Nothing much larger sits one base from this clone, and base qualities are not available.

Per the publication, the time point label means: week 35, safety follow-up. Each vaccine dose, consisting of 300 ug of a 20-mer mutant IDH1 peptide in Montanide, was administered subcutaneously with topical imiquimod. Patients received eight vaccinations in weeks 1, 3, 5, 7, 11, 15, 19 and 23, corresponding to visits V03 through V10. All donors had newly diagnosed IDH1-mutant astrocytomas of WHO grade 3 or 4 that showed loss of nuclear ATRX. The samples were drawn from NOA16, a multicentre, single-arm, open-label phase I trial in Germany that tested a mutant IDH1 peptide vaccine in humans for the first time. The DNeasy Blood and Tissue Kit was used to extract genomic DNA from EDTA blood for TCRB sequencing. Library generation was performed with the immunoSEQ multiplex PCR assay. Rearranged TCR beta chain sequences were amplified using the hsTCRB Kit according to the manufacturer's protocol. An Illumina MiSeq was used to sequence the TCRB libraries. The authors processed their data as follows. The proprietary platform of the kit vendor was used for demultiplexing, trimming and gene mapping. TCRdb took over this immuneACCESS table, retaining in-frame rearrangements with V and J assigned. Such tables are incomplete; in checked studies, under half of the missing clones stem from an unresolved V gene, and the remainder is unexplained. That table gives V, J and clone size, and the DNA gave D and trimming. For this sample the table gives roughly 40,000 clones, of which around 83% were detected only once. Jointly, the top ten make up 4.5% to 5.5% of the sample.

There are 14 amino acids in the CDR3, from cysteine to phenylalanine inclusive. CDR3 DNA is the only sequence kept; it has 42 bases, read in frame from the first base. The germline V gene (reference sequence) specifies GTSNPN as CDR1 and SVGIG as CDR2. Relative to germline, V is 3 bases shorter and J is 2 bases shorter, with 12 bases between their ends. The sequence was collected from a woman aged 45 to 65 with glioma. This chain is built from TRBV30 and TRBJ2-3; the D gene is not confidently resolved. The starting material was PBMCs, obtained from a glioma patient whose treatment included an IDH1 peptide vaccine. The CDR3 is CAWRVPGDTDTQYF. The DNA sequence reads TGTGCCTGGAGGGTCCCGGGCGACACAGATACGCAGTATTTT.